This TCR beta chain emerged from a study of T-cell reconstitution after alpha-beta-depleted transplantation in children. This clonotype has at least ten counts. Construction of the TCRbeta library involved unique molecular identifiers. TCRdb re-analysed the PCR reads in MiXCR, keeping a single row per CDR3 protein. The sample includes around 340,000 distinct CDR3 sequences, 10% to 15% of them seen just once. The CDR3 has 12 residues. The germline V gene encodes CDR1 SEHNR and CDR2 FQNEAQ (reference sequence). Trimming took off 2 bases at V and 5 bases at J, with 3 bases between the two ends. The sequences come from PBMCs, collected from the stem cell graft. J is TRBJ1-4 and V is TRBV7-9, with D hard to call. This receptor was identified in a human donor who donated a stem cell graft to a child with Fanconi anemia. Written as DNA, the CDR3 is TGTGCCAGCAGCTTAAGGAATGAAAAACTGTTTTTT. Translated: CASSLRNEKLFF.